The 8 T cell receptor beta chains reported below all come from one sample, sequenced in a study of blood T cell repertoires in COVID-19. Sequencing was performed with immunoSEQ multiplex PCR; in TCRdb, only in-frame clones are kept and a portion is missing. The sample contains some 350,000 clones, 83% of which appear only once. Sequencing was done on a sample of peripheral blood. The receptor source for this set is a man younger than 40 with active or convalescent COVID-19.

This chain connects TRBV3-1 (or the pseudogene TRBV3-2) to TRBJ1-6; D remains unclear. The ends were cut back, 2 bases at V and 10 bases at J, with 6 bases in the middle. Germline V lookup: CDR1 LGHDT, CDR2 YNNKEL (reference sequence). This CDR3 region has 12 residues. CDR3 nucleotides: TGTGCCAGCAGCCAACTGGGCTCACCCCTCCACTTT. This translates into CASSQLGSPLHF.

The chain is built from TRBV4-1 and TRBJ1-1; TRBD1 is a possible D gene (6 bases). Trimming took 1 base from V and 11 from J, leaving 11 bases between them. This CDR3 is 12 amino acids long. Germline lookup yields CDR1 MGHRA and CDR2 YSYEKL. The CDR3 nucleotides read TGCGCCAGCAGCCAAGGAAGGGGGTGGGCTTTCTTT. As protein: CASSQGRGWAFF.

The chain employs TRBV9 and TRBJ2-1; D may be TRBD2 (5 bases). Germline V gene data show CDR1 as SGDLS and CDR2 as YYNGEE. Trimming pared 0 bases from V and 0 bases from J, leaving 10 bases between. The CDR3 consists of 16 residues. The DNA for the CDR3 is TGTGCCAGCAGCGTAGTTGGGAGTAGCTCCTACAATGAGCAGTTCTTC. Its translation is CASSVVGSSSYNEQFF.

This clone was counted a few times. In DNA, the CDR3 is TGCGCCAGCAGCCCCGTTAACAGGGGTACTAACTATGGCTACACCTTC. It translates to CASSPVNRGTNYGYTF. J is TRBJ1-2 and V is TRBV4-3, with 7 bases identical to TRBD1. This CDR3 has 16 residues. Trimming cost V 4 bases and J 0 bases; bases outside gene matches: 8. Germline CDR1 and CDR2: LGHNA and YSLEER.

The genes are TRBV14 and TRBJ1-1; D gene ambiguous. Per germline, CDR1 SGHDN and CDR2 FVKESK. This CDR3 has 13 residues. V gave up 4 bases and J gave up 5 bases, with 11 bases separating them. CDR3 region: CASSLLERTEAFF. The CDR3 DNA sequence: TGTGCCAGCAGCCTCCTGGAGAGGACTGAAGCTTTCTTT.

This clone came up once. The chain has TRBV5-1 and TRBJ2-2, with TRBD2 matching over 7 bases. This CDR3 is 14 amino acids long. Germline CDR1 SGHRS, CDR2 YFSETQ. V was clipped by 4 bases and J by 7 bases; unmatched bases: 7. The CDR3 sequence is CASSRWPGGGELFF. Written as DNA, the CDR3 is TGCGCCAGCAGCCGTTGGCCGGGAGGCGGGGAGCTGTTTTTT.

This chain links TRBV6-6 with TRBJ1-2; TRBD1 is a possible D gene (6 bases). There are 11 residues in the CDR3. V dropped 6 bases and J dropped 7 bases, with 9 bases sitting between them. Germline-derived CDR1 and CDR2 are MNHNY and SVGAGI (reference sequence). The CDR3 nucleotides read TGTGCCAGCAGGGCAGGGGTTGGCTACACCTTC. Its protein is CASRAGVGYTF.

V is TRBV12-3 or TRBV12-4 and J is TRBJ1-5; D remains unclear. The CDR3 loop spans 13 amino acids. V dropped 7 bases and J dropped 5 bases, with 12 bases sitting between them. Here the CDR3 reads CASTLQPDQPQHF. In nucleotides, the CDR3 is TGTGCCAGCACCCTCCAACCAGATCAGCCCCAGCATTTT.